Following are 15 T cell receptor beta chains from one sample sequenced in a study of blood T cell repertoires in COVID-19. Here immunoSEQ multiplex PCR was the method, and the copy in TCRdb shows in-frame clones only, minus some. The data hold about 190,000 clones, with roughly 84% observed a single time. The specimen was PBMCs or T cells enriched from blood (not recorded which). The receptors here all came from a woman in her 30s who had recovered from COVID-19.

CDR3 DNA: TGTGCCAGCAGCGGGCGGGGGAACACTGAAGCTTTCTTT. Protein: CASSGRGNTEAFF. The chain combines TRBV9 with TRBJ1-1, with D hard to call. Trimming took 3 bases from V and 1 from J, leaving 7 bases between them. Germline CDR1 reads SGDLS; CDR2 reads YYNGEE. The CDR3 runs 13 residues.

The rearrangement uses TRBV24-1 and TRBJ2-3, with a possible D match to TRBD2 (6 bases). There are 17 residues in the CDR3. Germline V gene data show CDR1 as KGHDR and CDR2 as SFDVKD. V lost 3 bases and J 0 bases, leaving 15 bases between the germline ends. DNA for the CDR3: TGTGCCACCAGTGATCTCGGGACTGTCACTAGCACAGATACGCAGTATTTT. Translated: CATSDLGTVTSTDTQYF.

The chain employs TRBV27 and TRBJ2-1; tentative D call: TRBD2 (7 bases). The CDR3 is 13 residues long. Looked up from germline, CDR1 is MNHEY and CDR2 is SMNVEV (reference sequence). Between the trimmed V and J ends, which lost 6 bases and 7 bases, there was a span of 13 bases. DNA for the CDR3: TGTGCCAGCAGAACCCGGGGGGCGAATGAGCAGTTCTTC. It translates to CASRTRGANEQFF.

This clone was counted a single time. The chain recombines TRBV19 with TRBJ2-1; 7 bases match TRBD2. Germline values: CDR1 LNHDA, CDR2 SQIVND (reference sequence). This CDR3 is built from 15 residues. The V and J ends lost 7 bases and 6 bases, in that order; junction bases with no gene match: 12. The CDR3, as DNA: TGTGCCAGTACTACGGGGAGGGAATGGGTCAATGAGCAGTTCTTC. It translates to CASTTGREWVNEQFF.

V is TRBV27 and J is TRBJ1-6; D is unresolved. Trimming stripped 6 bases from V and 2 bases from J, with 5 bases between. CDR1 MNHEY and CDR2 SMNVEV come from the germline V gene (reference sequence). The CDR3 extends over 13 amino acids. CDR3 DNA sequence: TGTGCCAGCAGAACACCCTATAATTCACCCCTCCACTTT. It translates to CASRTPYNSPLHF.

The chain has TRBV5-1 and TRBJ2-3; TRBD1 agrees at 9 bases. The germline V gene encodes CDR1 SGHRS and CDR2 YFSETQ. Trimming at V came to 4 bases and at J to 4 bases, leaving 7 bases not matched to a gene. The CDR3 length is 15 residues. The CDR3 region is CASSLGQGQADTQYF. The CDR3 nucleotides read TGCGCCAGCAGCCTGGGACAGGGCCAGGCAGATACGCAGTATTTT.

The gene calls are TRBV6-2 or TRBV6-3 and TRBJ1-2; a weak D match, TRBD1 (5 bases). Germline CDR1 and CDR2: MNHEY and SVGEGT. The CDR3 loop spans 16 amino acids. Trimming removed 2 bases from V and 0 bases from J, with 13 bases in between. The CDR3 nucleotides read TGTGCCAGCAGTTACCCCAGGACATCGGCTAACTATGGCTACACCTTC. Its protein is CASSYPRTSANYGYTF.

With regard to this clone: This may be a read error, as it is one base from a much larger clone. The CDR3 reads CASSLGGADTQYF. In nucleotides, the CDR3 is TGTGCCAGCAGCTTAGGGGGGGCAGATACGCAGTATTTT. The chain employs TRBV11-2 and TRBJ2-3; D possibly corresponds to TRBD2 (6 bases). The CDR3 length is 13 residues. V gave up 1 base and J gave up 4 bases, with 6 bases separating them. CDR1 is SGHAT, CDR2 FQNNGV, per germline.

V gene TRBV4-2 combines with J gene TRBJ2-3, with a tentative D call TRBD1 (5 bases). This CDR3 is 16 amino acids long. V lost 7 bases to trimming and J lost 12 bases, with 29 bases between them. Germline-derived CDR1 and CDR2 are LGHNA and YNFKEQ. CDR3 residues: CASTIPGQPKPRGQYF. CDR3 DNA sequence: TGTGCCAGCACGATACCGGGCCAGCCAAAACCTAGGGGTCAGTATTTT.

The J gene is TRBJ2-3, the V gene TRBV5-1, with 8 bases aligning to TRBD2. Germline V lookup: CDR1 SGHRS, CDR2 YFSETQ. The CDR3 covers 13 residues. The junction had 4 bases not matched to a gene; V was cut back by 6 bases and J by 4 bases. Written as DNA, the CDR3 is TGCGCCAGCAACCCCGGGGGGGCAGATACGCAGTATTTT. Amino acid sequence: CASNPGGADTQYF.

The rearrangement links TRBV7-3 to TRBJ2-1; D perhaps matches TRBD2 (5 bases). Looked up from germline, CDR1 is SGHTA and CDR2 is FQGTGA. Deletions cut 3 bases from V and 4 bases from J, with 19 bases between. CDR3 length: 17 amino acids. The CDR3 loop is CASSFYLLADLYNEQFF. The CDR3 bases are TGTGCCAGCAGCTTCTACTTACTCGCGGACTTGTACAATGAGCAGTTCTTC.

The chain recombines TRBV11-2 with TRBJ2-3, with D perhaps matching TRBD2 (6 bases). Germline CDR1 and CDR2: SGHAT and FQNNGV. This CDR3 region has 16 residues. The V gene lost 1 base and the J gene lost 3 bases, with 14 bases spanning the gap. The CDR3 DNA is TGTGCCAGCAGCTTAGGTGTAGTGGGACTTACAGATACGCAGTATTTT. Its translation is CASSLGVVGLTDTQYF.

This chain joins TRBV27 and TRBJ2-7, with 9 bases fitting TRBD2. The CDR3 runs to 15 residues. Germline loops: CDR1 MNHEY, CDR2 SMNVEV (reference sequence). Trimming cost V 5 bases and J 2 bases; bases outside gene matches: 7. The CDR3 DNA reads as TGTGCCAGCAGTCCTACGAGCGGGAGGACCTACGAGCAGTACTTC. As protein: CASSPTSGRTYEQYF.

This rearrangement joins TRBV21-1 to TRBJ1-5. TRBV21-1 counts as a pseudogene. This CDR3 has 17 residues. DNA of the CDR3: TGTGCCAGCAGCAAAGGGGAGGACGATGGGTCTAATCAGCCCCAGCATTTT. Translated, it gives CASSKGEDDGSNQPQHF.

The rearrangement uses TRBV6-6 and TRBJ1-5; D is undetermined. This CDR3 is 14 amino acids long. CDR1 is MNHNY and CDR2 is SVGAGI in the germline V gene (reference sequence). V gave up 4 bases and J gave up 11 bases, with 18 bases separating them. The CDR3 DNA reads TGTGCCAGCAGTTTACAAGGACCGAACGGGGCCCAGCATTTT. It encodes CASSLQGPNGAQHF.